The clone carrying this T cell receptor (beta chain) was counted a single time. What it binds is unknown. Other DNA sequences from this sample encode an identical CDR3 as well. Separate from the roughly 670-subject first cohort, the approximately 120-subject validation cohort was the one that the donors belonged to. TCRdb's table, derived via immunoSEQ multiplex PCR, lists solely in-frame clones and lacks some. Among tens of thousands of clones listed, around 96% were seen once. The data stem from a study of cytomegalovirus exposure and HLA in healthy donors. Study findings and constraints: The classifier, whose performance was assessed in both the original and validation cohorts, reportedly diagnosed cytomegalovirus status with high specificity and sensitivity. TCR clusters originating in the first cohort tended to co-occur in the 120 validation repertoires, according to a later analysis. The study found most TCR sequences rare, yet found some public TCRs in many donors.

The sequence was obtained from a young man in good health and CMV-seropositive. The sequenced sample consisted of PBMCs.

The chain's CDR3 is CAWSLPGQGVGDTQYF. The CDR3 DNA sequence: TGTGCCTGGAGCCTACCGGGACAGGGGGTTGGAGATACGCAGTATTTT. This chain connects TRBV30 to TRBJ2-3, with 11 bases identical to TRBD1. Germline values: CDR1 GTSNPN, CDR2 SVGIG (reference sequence). The V segment lost 3 bases and the J segment 5 bases; nucleotides outside the gene matches: 10. The CDR3 is made up of 16 amino acids.